This entry lists 27 T cell receptor beta chains sequenced from one sample in a study of tumor-infiltrating lymphocytes in primary liver carcinoma. Total RNA amounting to 500 ng was the source from which TCR beta cDNA was made with a constant-region primer. Slightly modified ARM-PCR, run as three nested multiplex PCR rounds, produced the TCR beta libraries. Use of TRBV1-TRBV30 forward primers with a C-beta reverse primer characterized the first two PCR rounds, which lasted about 10 cycles each. In TCRdb, the multiplex PCR reads were re-called with MiXCR into one record per CDR3 protein. The sample holds some 190,000 distinct CDR3 sequences; around 60% are singletons and the top ten take approximately 65%. For blood RNA, unsorted whole blood served as the source, and germline DNA was extracted too. Sequenced input: peripheral blood. The receptor set was obtained from a man aged 40-50 years with primary liver carcinoma and hepatitis B virus infection.

The chain joins TRBV11-3 to TRBJ2-1, with D uncertain. V lost 5 bases to trimming and J lost 12 bases, with 20 bases between them. The CDR3 is 14 amino acids. Looked up from germline, CDR1 is SGHNT and CDR2 is YENEEA. In nucleotides, the CDR3 is TGTGCCAGCAGCCCTTATCAAGGGTGGGATGGGCAGTTCTTC. As protein: CASSPYQGWDGQFF.

This clonotype was detected many times. The chain has TRBV11-2 and TRBJ2-3, with D possibly being TRBD2 (5 bases). Germline loops: CDR1 SGHAT, CDR2 FQNNGV. The CDR3 is 15 amino acids. V was clipped by 5 bases and J by 4 bases, with 16 bases between them. CDR3 sequence (DNA): TGTGCCAGCAGCCCCAATACGGGATCGGCAGATACGCAGTATTTT. Its translation: CASSPNTGSADTQYF.

The genes are TRBV5-3 and TRBJ2-7; TRBD1 is a possible D gene (6 bases). TRBV5-3 falls under the ORF class, with uncertain function. V was cut by 1 base and J by 5 bases, with 13 bases left in between. The CDR3 has 14 residues. CDR3 coding DNA: TGTGCCAGAAGCTTGAAACAGGGCGCCCACGAGCAGTACTTC. Translation gives CARSLKQGAHEQYF.

This clonotype was seen many times. The J gene is TRBJ2-3, the V gene TRBV11-3, with D perhaps matching TRBD1 (6 bases). The V end was cut by 4 bases, the J end by 2 bases, with 16 bases between. CDR1 is SGHNT and CDR2 is YENEEA in the germline V gene. The CDR3 is 16 amino acids. This CDR3 is CASSSGAAGPTDTQYF. The DNA of the CDR3 is TGTGCCAGCAGCTCAGGGGCGGCGGGCCCCACAGATACGCAGTATTTT.

This clonotype appeared many times. The V and J genes are TRBV4-1 and TRBJ2-1; D is unresolved. The CDR3 is 17 residues long. The germline gives CDR1 MGHRA, CDR2 YSYEKL. V was trimmed by 0 bases and J by 0 bases, leaving 12 bases between them. CDR3 protein: CASSQDRPGSSYNEQFF. CDR3 coding DNA: TGCGCCAGCAGCCAAGATAGGCCGGGTAGCTCCTACAATGAGCAGTTCTTC.

The chain is built from TRBV5-5 and TRBJ2-5; D unresolved. V lost 0 bases and J 3 bases, leaving 9 bases between the germline ends. The CDR3 runs to 14 residues. CDR1 and CDR2 (germline): SGHKS, YYEKEE (reference sequence). The CDR3 nucleotides read TGTGCCAGCAGCTTGGCACAGACAAAAGAGACCCAGTACTTC. The encoded protein is CASSLAQTKETQYF.

This clonotype was seen more than once but under ten times. A much larger clone differs by one base, so this may be a read error. The CDR3 ends on some other residue instead of the conserved phenylalanine or tryptophan, so this is likely a read error. This chain joins TRBV11-2 and TRBJ2-1, with 9 bases fitting TRBD2. The CDR3 runs to 15 residues. Trimming took 5 bases from V and 5 from J; bases not matched to a gene: 7. The V gene's germline CDR1 is SGHAT and CDR2 FQNNGV. The CDR3, as DNA: TGTGCCAGCAGCCCCGACCGACTAGCGGACAATGAGCAGTTCATC. It translates to CASSPDRLADNEQFI.

On this clonotype itself: The junction shows a germline mismatch at one end, possibly a read error. This chain connects TRBV29-1 to TRBJ2-3; 7 bases map to TRBD2. Looked up from germline, CDR1 is SQVTM and CDR2 is ANQGSEA. This CDR3 spans 13 amino acids. The CDR3 here is CSVEGGSTGTQYF. Written as DNA, the CDR3 is TGCAGCGTTGAGGGCGGGAGCACAGGTACGCAGTATTTT.

Judged by abundance, this clonotype is medium-sized. The chain joins TRBV11-2 to TRBJ2-1; 8 nucleotides agree with TRBD2. This CDR3 spans 14 amino acids. Germline V gene data show CDR1 as SGHAT and CDR2 as FQNNGV. V dropped 6 bases and J dropped 7; count of bases not matched to a gene: 8. For the CDR3, the DNA is TGTGCCAGCAGTCATAGCGGGAATAGGAATGAGCAGTTCTTC. It translates to CASSHSGNRNEQFF.

The chain has TRBV4-1 and TRBJ2-7; 10 bases line up with TRBD2. Germline assignment: CDR1 MGHRA and CDR2 YSYEKL. The CDR3 is made up of 15 amino acids. V was clipped by 1 base and J by 4 bases; unmatched bases: 4. CDR3 protein: CASSQAASGRYEQYF. Here the CDR3 DNA reads TGCGCCAGCAGCCAAGCCGCTAGCGGGAGATACGAGCAGTACTTC.

This chain links TRBV10-3 with TRBJ2-2, with TRBD2 matching 11 bases. Germline CDR1 reads ENHRY; CDR2 reads SYGVKD. The CDR3 spans 16 residues. Trimming cost V 2 bases and J 5 bases; bases outside gene matches: 4. CDR3 DNA: TGTGCCATCAGTGAGACTAGCGGGAGTGGTACCGGGGAGCTGTTTTTT. As protein: CAISETSGSGTGELFF.

The V gene is TRBV4-1, the J gene TRBJ1-6; no reliable D call. The CDR3 extends over 16 amino acids. CDR1 and CDR2 from the germline V gene are MGHRA and YSYEKL. Trimming stripped 0 bases from V and 9 bases from J, with 15 bases between. The DNA for the CDR3 is TGCGCCAGCAGCCAAGATCTAAGCGGCCCGCGTTCACCCCTCCACTTT. Translated, it gives CASSQDLSGPRSPLHF.

About this clonotype itself: At one boundary the junction diverges from the germline segment, which might be a read error. The V gene is TRBV11-2, the J gene TRBJ2-7; D possibly corresponds to TRBD2 (6 bases). Germline CDR1 reads SGHAT; CDR2 reads FQNNGV. The CDR3 has 18 amino acids. CDR3 amino acids: CASSPIRRERRASYEQHF. CDR3 nucleotides: TGTGCCAGCAGCCCTATTAGGAGGGAACGTAGGGCTTCCTACGAGCAGCACTTC. Full variable domain (remainder filled in from reference TRBV11-2 and TRBJ2-7): EAGVAQSPRYKIIEKRQSVAFWCNPISGHATLYWYQQILGQGPKLLIQFQNNGVVDDSQLPKDRFSAERLKGVDSTLKIQPAKLEDSAVYLCASSPIRRERRASYEQHFGPGTRLTVT.

This clonotype was observed many times. The chain carries TRBV11-2 and TRBJ2-7, with 7 bases fitting TRBD1. Germline values: CDR1 SGHAT, CDR2 FQNNGV. V lost 5 bases, J lost 2 bases, and 9 bases stayed unmatched. The CDR3 has 15 amino acids. CDR3: CASSLGWGQTYEQYF. The CDR3 DNA is TGTGCCAGCAGCCTGGGCTGGGGACAGACCTACGAGCAGTACTTC.

This clonotype was picked up a small number of times. This may arise from a read error, as a much more abundant clone is one base away. The chain links TRBV11-2 to TRBJ2-1; TRBD2 might be the D (5 bases). This CDR3 region has 15 residues. Germline V gene sequence: CDR1 SGHAT, CDR2 FQNNGV. The V end lost 7 bases, the J end lost 3 bases, and 16 bases lay between the germline ends. The CDR3 DNA reads as TGTGCCAGCAACTGGGAAGTCGGAGGCTACAATGAGCAGTTCTTC. Its protein is CASNWEVGGYNEQFF.

This clonotype was observed a single time. The missing conserved phenylalanine or tryptophan at the end of this CDR3 makes a read error likely. The chain has TRBV29-1 and TRBJ1-5, with D perhaps matching TRBD1 (6 bases). Trimming took off 5 bases at V and 5 bases at J, with 16 bases between the two ends. Per the germline V gene, CDR1 is SQVTM and CDR2 is ANQGSEA. CDR3 size: 14 residues. In nucleotides, the CDR3 is TGCAGCGTTAGTTTAGTGGGGGGCCATCAGCCCCAGCATATT. Protein: CSVSLVGGHQPQHI.

As regards this clonotype: Its ends do not fully match the called genes, so a read error is possible. The chain carries TRBV11-2 and TRBJ2-1; TRBD1 matches 7 bases. Germline CDR1 and CDR2: SGHAT and FQNNGV. This CDR3 spans 14 amino acids. Here the CDR3 DNA reads TGTGCCAACAGCCGGGACAGCTCCTACAATGAACAGTTCTTC. Translation: CANSRDSSYNEQFF.

The chain carries TRBV29-1 and TRBJ2-3; 7 bases agree with TRBD2. The ends lost 4 bases at V and 1 base at J; junction bases unmatched: 5. The germline V gene has CDR1 SQVTM and CDR2 ANQGSEA. This CDR3 has 14 amino acids. The CDR3 here is CSVGEGRRTDTQYF. The CDR3 DNA follows: TGCAGCGTTGGGGAGGGCCGCCGCACAGATACGCAGTATTTT.

Regarding this clonotype: A much larger clone sits a single nucleotide away, making a read error possible. The chain has TRBV10-3 and TRBJ2-1, with D perhaps assigned TRBD1 or TRBD2 (5 bases each). Germline V CDR1 and CDR2: ENHRY, SYGVKD. The CDR3 sequence is 14 residues long. Trimming shortened V by 6 bases and J by 9 bases, and 18 bases separated the two germline ends. The CDR3 sequence: CAIRGEISTSEQFF. CDR3 coding DNA: TGTGCCATCAGAGGGGAGATCAGCACCAGTGAGCAGTTCTTC.

V usage is TRBV5-1 and J usage is TRBJ2-1, with D tentatively TRBD2 (5 bases). The CDR3 totals 11 residues. Germline V gene lookup returns CDR1 SGHRS and CDR2 YFSETQ. Trimming took 2 bases from V and 8 from J, leaving 5 bases between them. CDR3 coding DNA: TGCGCCAGCAGCTTCGGGGATGAGCAGTTCTTC. This encodes CASSFGDEQFF.

This clonotype showed up many times. This chain joins TRBV28 and TRBJ2-2, with 8 bases that match TRBD1. This CDR3 has 15 residues. The J segment lost 3 bases and the V segment lost 6 bases, leaving 6 bases of the junction unmatched. CDR1 is MDHEN and CDR2 is SYDVKM in the germline V gene. The CDR3 DNA reads TGTGCCAGCAGATCCGGACAGGGAGACACCGGGGAGCTGTTTTTT. Its protein is CASRSGQGDTGELFF.

This clonotype was seen at least ten times. In nucleotides, the CDR3 is TGCAGCGTCCATCGGGATCCAGGAGTACTGTTCTTC. Translated: CSVHRDPGVLFF. The chain combines TRBV29-1 with TRBJ2-1; TRBD2 is a possible D gene (5 bases). Germline CDR1 SQVTM, CDR2 ANQGSEA. V was shortened by 6 bases and J by 15 bases, with 21 bases between the two germline ends. This CDR3 comprises 12 residues.

The chain recombines TRBV4-1 with TRBJ1-1; a weak D match, TRBD1 (6 bases). Germline V lookup: CDR1 MGHRA, CDR2 YSYEKL. Trimming removed 3 bases at V and 4 bases at J, with 12 bases between. This CDR3 has 14 residues. This CDR3 is CASSHAGDGTEAFF. DNA of the CDR3: TGCGCCAGCAGCCATGCAGGGGACGGCACTGAAGCTTTCTTT.

This clonotype was counted ten times or more. The chain carries TRBV12-3 or TRBV12-4 and TRBJ1-1, with D tentatively TRBD1 (6 bases). The CDR3 loop spans 14 amino acids. The V end lost 6 bases, the J end lost 5 bases, and 16 bases lay between the germline ends. CDR3 loop: CASSQQGGRTEAFF. Here the CDR3 DNA reads TGTGCCAGCAGCCAACAGGGCGGGAGGACTGAAGCTTTCTTT.

Ten or more counts support this clonotype. This rearrangement joins TRBV4-1 to TRBJ2-2; no reliable D call. Germline-derived CDR1 and CDR2 are MGHRA and YSYEKL. The CDR3 has 16 residues. V lost 1 base, J lost 1 base, and 10 bases lay in between. CDR3 bases: TGCGCCAGCAGCCAAGCCCCAGCCTTGAACACCGGGGAGCTGTTTTTT. Translated, it gives CASSQAPALNTGELFF.

In the case of this clonotype: This CDR3 is missing its conserved last phenylalanine or tryptophan, likely due to a read error. The V gene is TRBV6-6, the J gene TRBJ2-1; D could derive from TRBD1 or TRBD2 (6 bases each). Per germline, CDR1 MNHNY and CDR2 SVGAGI (reference sequence). Trimming left V 2 bases short and J 5 bases short, with 16 bases between. CDR3 length equals 16 residues. The CDR3 coding sequence is TGTGCCAGCAGTTACCCTGGGGGGCGCGGGCACAATGAGCAGTTCTTA. Translated: CASSYPGGRGHNEQFL.

Regarding this clonotype: The junction departs from germline at one end; a sequencing error may be responsible. The chain employs TRBV28 and TRBJ1-2; D gene uncertain. The germline V gene has CDR1 MDHEN and CDR2 SYDVKM. The CDR3 extends over 11 amino acids. Written as DNA, the CDR3 is TGCGCCAGCAGTACCCATACAGGCTACACCTTC. Amino acids: CASSTHTGYTF.